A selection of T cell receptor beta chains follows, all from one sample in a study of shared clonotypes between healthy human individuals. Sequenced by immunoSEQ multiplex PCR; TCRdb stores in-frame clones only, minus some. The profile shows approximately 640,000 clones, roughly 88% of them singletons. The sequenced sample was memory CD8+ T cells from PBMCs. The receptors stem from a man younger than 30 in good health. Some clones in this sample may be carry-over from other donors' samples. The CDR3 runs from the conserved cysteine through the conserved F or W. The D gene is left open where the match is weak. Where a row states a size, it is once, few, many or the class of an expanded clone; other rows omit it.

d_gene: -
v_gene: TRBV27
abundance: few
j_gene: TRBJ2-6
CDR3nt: TGTGCCAGCAGTTTTGGACCTGGGGCCAACGTCCTGACTTTC
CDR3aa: CASSFGPGANVLTF

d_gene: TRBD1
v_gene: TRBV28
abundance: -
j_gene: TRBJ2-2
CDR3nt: TGTGCCAGCACAGACAGGGGGTATACCGGGGAGCTGTTTTTT
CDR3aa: CASTDRGYTGELFF

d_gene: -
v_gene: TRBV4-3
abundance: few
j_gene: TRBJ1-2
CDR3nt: TGCGCCAGCAGCCAAGCTGGGGCTCACTATGGCTACACCTTC
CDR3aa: CASSQAGAHYGYTF

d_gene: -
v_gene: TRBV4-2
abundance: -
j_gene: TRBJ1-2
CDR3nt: TGTGCCAGCAGCCAAGAGGCACATATTTATGGCTACACCTTC
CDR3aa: CASSQEAHIYGYTF

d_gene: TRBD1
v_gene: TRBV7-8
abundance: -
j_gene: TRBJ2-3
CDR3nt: TGTGCCAGCAGCTTCTTTAACCGACAGGGAAGCACAGATACGCAGTATTTT
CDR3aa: CASSFFNRQGSTDTQYF

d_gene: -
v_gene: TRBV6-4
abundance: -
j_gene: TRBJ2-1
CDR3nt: TGTGCCAGCAGTGAATCTCTGGGCCCCCCAAATAATGAGCAGTTCTTC
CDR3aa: CASSESLGPPNNEQFF

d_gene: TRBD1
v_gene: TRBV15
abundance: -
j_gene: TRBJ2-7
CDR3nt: TGTGCCACCAGCAGCCGGGACAGGGCGTACGAGCAGTACTTC
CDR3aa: CATSSRDRAYEQYF

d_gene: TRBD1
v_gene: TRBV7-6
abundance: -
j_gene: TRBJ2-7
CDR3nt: TGTGCCAGCAGCTTAGCGAGTGGTGGGGACAGCAGCTCCTACGAGCAGTACTTC
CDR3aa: CASSLASGGDSSSYEQYF

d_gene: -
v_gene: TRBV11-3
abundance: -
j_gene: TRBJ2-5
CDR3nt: TGTGCCAGCAGCTTAGTCGGCCCGGGATCTCAAGAGACCCAGTACTTC
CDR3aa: CASSLVGPGSQETQYF

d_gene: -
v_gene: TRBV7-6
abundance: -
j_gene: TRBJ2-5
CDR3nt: TGTGCCAGCAGCTACCTGAACCGGGCCGAAGAGACCCAGTACTTC
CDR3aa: CASSYLNRAEETQYF

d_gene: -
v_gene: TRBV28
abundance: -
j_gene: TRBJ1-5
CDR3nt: TGTGCCAGCAGTTTTCCGGATGGCAATCAGCCCCAGCATTTT
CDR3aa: CASSFPDGNQPQHF

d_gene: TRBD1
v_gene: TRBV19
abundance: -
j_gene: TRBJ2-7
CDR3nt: TGTGCCAGTAGTGACAGGGTTGTCGACGAGCAGTACTTC
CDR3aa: CASSDRVVDEQYF

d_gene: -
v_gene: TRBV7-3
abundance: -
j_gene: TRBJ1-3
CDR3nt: TGTGCCAGCAGCCCACGGGGGCCTGGAAACACCATATATTTT
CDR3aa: CASSPRGPGNTIYF

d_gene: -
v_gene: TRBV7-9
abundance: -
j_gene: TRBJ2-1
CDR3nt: TGTGCCAGCAGCTTAATCCCAGGGCAAGCCTACAATGAGCAGTTCTTC
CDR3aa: CASSLIPGQAYNEQFF

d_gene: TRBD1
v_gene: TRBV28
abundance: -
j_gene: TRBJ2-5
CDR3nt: TGTGCCAGCAGTTTACTGGGACAGAGTCAAGAGACCCAGTACTTC
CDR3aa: CASSLLGQSQETQYF

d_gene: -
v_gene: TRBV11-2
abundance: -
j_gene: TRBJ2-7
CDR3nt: TGTGCCAGCAGCTTAGGGGGACTTCCTGCCTACGAGCAGTACTTC
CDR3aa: CASSLGGLPAYEQYF

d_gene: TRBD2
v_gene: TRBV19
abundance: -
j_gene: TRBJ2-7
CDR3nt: TGTGCCAGTAGGCCCCGAGGGAGGGTGGACGAGCAGTACTTC
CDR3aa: CASRPRGRVDEQYF

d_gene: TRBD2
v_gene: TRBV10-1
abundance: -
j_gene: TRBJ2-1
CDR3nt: TGCGCCAGCAGCTTGGGACTAGCGGGAGACGCGGGGGAGCAGTTCTTC
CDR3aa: CASSLGLAGDAGEQFF

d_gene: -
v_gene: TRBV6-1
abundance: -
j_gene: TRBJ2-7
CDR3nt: TGTGCCAGCAGAATCAGGGGCGCCCTTTCCTACGAGCAGTACTTC
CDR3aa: CASRIRGALSYEQYF

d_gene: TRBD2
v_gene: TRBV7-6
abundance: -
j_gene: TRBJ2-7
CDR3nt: TGTGCCAGCAGCAATTCCCTAGCGGGAAGGGACTACGAGCAGTACTTC
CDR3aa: CASSNSLAGRDYEQYF

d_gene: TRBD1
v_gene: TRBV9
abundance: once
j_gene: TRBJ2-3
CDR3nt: TGTGCCAGCACCGGACAGGGGAGCACAGATACGCAGTATTTT
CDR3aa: CASTGQGSTDTQYF

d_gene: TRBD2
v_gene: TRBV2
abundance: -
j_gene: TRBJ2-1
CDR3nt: TGTGCCAGCAGAAGACTAGCGGGAGGGGTCGATGAGCAGTTCTTC
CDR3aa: CASRRLAGGVDEQFF

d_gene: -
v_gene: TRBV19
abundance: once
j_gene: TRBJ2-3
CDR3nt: TGTGCCAGTAGTATAGATCGGGACCCAGATACGCAGTATTTT
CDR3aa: CASSIDRDPDTQYF

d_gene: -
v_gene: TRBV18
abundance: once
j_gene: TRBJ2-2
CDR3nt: TGTGCCAGCTCAAGCACCAGGGCTCAGGGAACCGGGGAGCTGTTTTTT
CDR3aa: CASSSTRAQGTGELFF

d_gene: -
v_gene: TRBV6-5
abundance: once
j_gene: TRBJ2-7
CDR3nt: TGTGCCAGCAGTCCTTCCTTAGGACCTTCCTACGAGCAGTACTTC
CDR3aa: CASSPSLGPSYEQYF

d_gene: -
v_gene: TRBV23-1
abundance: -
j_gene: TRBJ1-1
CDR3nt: TGCGCCAGCAGGCGGCGGTACCAGTGGGAAATGAACACTGAAGCTTTCTTT
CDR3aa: CASRRRYQWEMNTEAFF

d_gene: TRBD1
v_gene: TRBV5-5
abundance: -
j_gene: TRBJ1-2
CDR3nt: TGTGCCAGCAGATCAGACAGGGTCTCCTATGGCTACACCTTC
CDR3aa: CASRSDRVSYGYTF

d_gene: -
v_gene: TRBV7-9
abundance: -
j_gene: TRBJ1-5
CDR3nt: TGTGCCAGCAGCGGCGGGGTGAGGGGCGAGGGTCAGCCCCAGCATTTT
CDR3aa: CASSGGVRGEGQPQHF

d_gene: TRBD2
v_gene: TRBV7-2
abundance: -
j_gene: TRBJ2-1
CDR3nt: TGTGCCAGCAGCTTAGGGCTAGCGGGAACTGAGCAGTTCTTC
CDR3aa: CASSLGLAGTEQFF

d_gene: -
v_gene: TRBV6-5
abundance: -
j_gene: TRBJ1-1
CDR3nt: TGTGCCAGCAGTTCCGTCAACAGGCCTGGGGCTTTCTTT
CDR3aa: CASSSVNRPGAFF

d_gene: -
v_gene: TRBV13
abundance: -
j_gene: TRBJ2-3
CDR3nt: TGTGCCAGCAGCTCTAGGACATCTAGCACAGATACGCAGTATTTT
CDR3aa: CASSSRTSSTDTQYF

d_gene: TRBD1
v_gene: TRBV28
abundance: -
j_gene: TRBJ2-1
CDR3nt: TGTGCCAGCAGTTGGACAGGGTTTGATGAGCAGTTCTTC
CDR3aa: CASSWTGFDEQFF

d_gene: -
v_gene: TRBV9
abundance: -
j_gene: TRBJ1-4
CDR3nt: TGTGCCAGCAGCGAAGCAGGGTCTCTTAATGAAAAACTGTTTTTT
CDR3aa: CASSEAGSLNEKLFF

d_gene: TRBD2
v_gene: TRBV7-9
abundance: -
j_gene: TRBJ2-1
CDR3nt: TGTGCCAGCAGCTTAGTGTCTAGCGGGATAAATGAGCAGTTCTTC
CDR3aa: CASSLVSSGINEQFF

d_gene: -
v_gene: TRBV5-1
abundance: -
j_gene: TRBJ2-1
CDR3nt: TGCGCCAGCAGCTTACGGAATACGATATACCCCTACAATGAGCAGTTCTTC
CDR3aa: CASSLRNTIYPYNEQFF

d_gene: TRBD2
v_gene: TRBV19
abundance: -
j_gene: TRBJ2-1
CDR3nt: TGTGCCAGTAGTCGGGGGATGGCGGGAGGGTTACATGAGCAGTTCTTC
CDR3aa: CASSRGMAGGLHEQFF

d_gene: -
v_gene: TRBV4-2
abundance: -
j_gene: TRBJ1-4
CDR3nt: TGTGCCAGCAGCCAAGATCTGGGATTGCCTGGAGGGGGGACTAATGAAAAACTGTTTTTT
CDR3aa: CASSQDLGLPGGGTNEKLFF

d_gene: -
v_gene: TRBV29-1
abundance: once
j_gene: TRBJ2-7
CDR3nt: TGCAGCGCCGGAGACAGTACATCCTACGAGCAGTACTTC
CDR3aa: CSAGDSTSYEQYF

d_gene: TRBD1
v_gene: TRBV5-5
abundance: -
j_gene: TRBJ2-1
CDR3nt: TGTGCCACCGGGACAGGGGGATACAATGAGCAGTTCTTC
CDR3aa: CATGTGGYNEQFF

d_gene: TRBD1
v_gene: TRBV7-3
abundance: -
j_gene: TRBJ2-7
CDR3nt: TGTGCCAGCAGCTTAGGACAGGGCCAGCACTACGAGCAGTACTTC
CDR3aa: CASSLGQGQHYEQYF

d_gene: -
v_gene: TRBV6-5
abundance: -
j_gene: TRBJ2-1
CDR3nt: TGTGCCAGCAGTCCTACGGCCTACTTACCCGAGCAGTTCTTC
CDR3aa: CASSPTAYLPEQFF

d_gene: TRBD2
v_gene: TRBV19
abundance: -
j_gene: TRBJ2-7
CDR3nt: TGTGCCAGTAGTGGTGGACTAGCGGGACTCTACGAGCAGTACTTC
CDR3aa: CASSGGLAGLYEQYF

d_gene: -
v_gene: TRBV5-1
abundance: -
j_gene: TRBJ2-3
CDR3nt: TGCGCCAGCAGCTCCCTCGGGGGCGGCACAGATACGCAGTATTTT
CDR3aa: CASSSLGGGTDTQYF

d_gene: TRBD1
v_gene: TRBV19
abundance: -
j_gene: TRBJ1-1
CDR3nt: TGTGCCAGTAGTACCCCGACAGGGGCCCGCGCCGAAGCTTTCTTT
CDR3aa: CASSTPTGARAEAFF

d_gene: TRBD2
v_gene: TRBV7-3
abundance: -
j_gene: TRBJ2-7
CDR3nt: TGTGCCAGCGGGGAGGGTTCCGAGCAGTACTTC
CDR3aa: CASGEGSEQYF

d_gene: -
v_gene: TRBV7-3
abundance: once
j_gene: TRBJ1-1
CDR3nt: TGTGCCAGCAGCTTAAGCACTGGGATAACTGAAGCTTTCTTT
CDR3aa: CASSLSTGITEAFF